These 5 T cell receptor beta chains were all obtained from the same sample, sequenced in a study of blood T cell repertoires in COVID-19. TCRdb's table, derived via immunoSEQ multiplex PCR, lists solely in-frame clones and lacks some. The sample yields some 410,000 clones, 85% to 90% seen once. The sample taken for sequencing was PBMCs or T cells enriched from blood (not recorded which). The receptors derive from a woman under 40 with acute COVID-19.

The J gene is TRBJ1-6, the V gene TRBV11-2; 8 positions agree with TRBD1. The CDR3 is 17 residues long. V dropped 6 bases and J dropped 7; count of bases not matched to a gene: 14. CDR1 is SGHAT and CDR2 is FQNNGV in the germline V gene. CDR3: CASSYYGQGAQNSPLHF. The CDR3 DNA reads as TGTGCCAGCAGTTACTACGGGCAGGGGGCGCAAAATTCACCCCTCCACTTT. Supplemented by reference TRBV11-2 and TRBJ1-6, the full variable domain reads EAGVAQSPRYKIIEKRQSVAFWCNPISGHATLYWYQQILGQGPKLLIQFQNNGVVDDSQLPKDRFSAERLKGVDSTLKIQPAKLEDSAVYLCASSYYGQGAQNSPLHFGNGTRLTVT.

This clone is a singleton in its sample. This sequence joins TRBV30 and TRBJ2-3; 12 bases are shared with TRBD2. Trimming at V came to 3 bases and at J to 4 bases, leaving 8 bases not matched to a gene. The CDR3 loop spans 16 amino acids. Germline lookup yields CDR1 GTSNPN and CDR2 SVGIG (reference sequence). The CDR3 DNA reads TGTGCCTGGAGGGAGCCTAGCGGGGGGGCATCAGATACGCAGTATTTT. Its protein is CAWREPSGGASDTQYF. Together with reference TRBV30 and TRBJ2-3, the CDR3 gives the full variable domain: SQTIHQWPATLVQPVGSPLSLECTVEGTSNPNLYWYRQAAGRGLQLLFYSVGIGQISSEVPQNLSASRPQDRQFILSSKKLLLSDSGFYLCAWREPSGGASDTQYFGPGTRLTVL.

The chain couples TRBV30 to TRBJ1-1; TRBD1 is a possible D gene (5 bases). The CDR3 is 16 residues long. From germline, CDR1 is GTSNPN and CDR2 SVGIG (reference sequence). V gave up 0 bases and J gave up 5 bases, with 19 bases separating them. CDR3 nucleotide sequence: TGTGCCTGGAGTGTACTGAGGGCCAGGCGGGGGACTGAAGCTTTCTTT. This codes for CAWSVLRARRGTEAFF. The variable domain in full, completed from reference TRBV30 and TRBJ1-1, reads SQTIHQWPATLVQPVGSPLSLECTVEGTSNPNLYWYRQAAGRGLQLLFYSVGIGQISSEVPQNLSASRPQDRQFILSSKKLLLSDSGFYLCAWSVLRARRGTEAFFGQGTRLTVV.

The chain has TRBV6-2 or TRBV6-3 and TRBJ1-1; D not resolved. The germline gives CDR1 MNHEY, CDR2 SVGEGT. V lost 6 bases and J 9 bases, leaving 11 bases between the germline ends. This CDR3 is 11 amino acids long. CDR3 amino acids: CASSQYTKAFF. CDR3 in DNA: TGTGCCAGCAGCCAGTACACGAAAGCTTTCTTT.

The V call is TRBV24-1, the J call TRBJ2-1, with 7 positions matching TRBD1. Trimming took 7 bases from V and 8 from J; bases not matched to a gene: 10. Germline CDR1 KGHDR, CDR2 SFDVKD. CDR3 size: 14 residues. CDR3 protein: CATSQGVTLDEQFF. In nucleotides, the CDR3 is TGTGCCACCAGCCAGGGGGTAACCCTAGATGAGCAGTTCTTC.